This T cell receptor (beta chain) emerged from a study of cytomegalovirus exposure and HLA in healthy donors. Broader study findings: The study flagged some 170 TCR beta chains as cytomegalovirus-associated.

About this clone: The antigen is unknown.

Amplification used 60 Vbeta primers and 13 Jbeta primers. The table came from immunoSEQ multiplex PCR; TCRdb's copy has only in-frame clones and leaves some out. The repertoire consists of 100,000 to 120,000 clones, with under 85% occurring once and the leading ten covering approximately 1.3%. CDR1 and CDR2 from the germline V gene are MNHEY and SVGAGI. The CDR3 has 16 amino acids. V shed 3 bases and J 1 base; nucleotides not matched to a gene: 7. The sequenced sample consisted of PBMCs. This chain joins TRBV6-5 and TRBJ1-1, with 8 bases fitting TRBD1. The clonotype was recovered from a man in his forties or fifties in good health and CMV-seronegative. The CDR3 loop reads CASSYQQGDRNTEAFF. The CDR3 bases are TGTGCCAGCAGTTATCAACAGGGGGACCGGAACACTGAAGCTTTCTTT.